This entry lists 8 T cell receptor beta chains sequenced from one sample in a study of cytomegalovirus exposure and HLA in healthy donors. PCR involved 60 Vbeta and 13 Jbeta primers. Method: immunoSEQ multiplex PCR; TCRdb's copy keeps in-frame clones and lacks some. The sample has tens of thousands of clones, 70% to 80% seen once. Sequencing was performed on PBMCs. All receptors derive from a man between 60 and 75 years old in good health and CMV-seronegative.

The chain recombines TRBV29-1 with TRBJ2-5; D call uncertain. V was pared by 4 bases and J by 4 bases, with 13 bases between. The CDR3 spans 13 residues. Germline CDR1 is SQVTM and CDR2 is ANQGSEA. The CDR3 bases are TGCAGCGTTGGCGGATCTCCCCGAGAGACCCAGTACTTC. This gives the protein CSVGGSPRETQYF.

CDR3 in DNA: TGTGCCAGCAGCGTAATAAGCACAGATACGCAGTATTTT. Translated: CASSVISTDTQYF. V is TRBV9 and J is TRBJ2-3; unclear D gene. The CDR3 is made up of 13 amino acids. Germline assignment: CDR1 SGDLS and CDR2 YYNGEE. Trimming removed 1 base at V and 0 bases at J, with 3 bases between.

The chain joins TRBV28 to TRBJ1-2, with 8 bases matching TRBD1. Per the germline V gene, CDR1 is MDHEN and CDR2 is SYDVKM. Losses at the gene ends were 6 bases for V and 6 bases for J; bases not matched to a gene: 6. This CDR3 comprises 13 residues. The CDR3 DNA reads TGTGCCAGCAGGCGGACAGGGTTAGATGGCTACACCTTC. Protein: CASRRTGLDGYTF.

V is TRBV19 and J is TRBJ2-1; TRBD2 agrees at 10 bases. Trimming at V came to 5 bases and at J to 4 bases, leaving 2 bases not matched to a gene. The CDR3 contains 14 residues. Per the germline V gene, CDR1 is LNHDA and CDR2 is SQIVND (reference sequence). The DNA of the CDR3 is TGTGCCAGTAGTCTTAGCGGGGGGTACAATGAGCAGTTCTTC. This translates into CASSLSGGYNEQFF.

The V gene is TRBV27, the J gene TRBJ1-1; D not certain. Per germline, CDR1 MNHEY and CDR2 SMNVEV (reference sequence). The CDR3 is 15 residues long. The V gene lost 4 bases and the J gene lost 0 bases, with 12 bases spanning the gap. The CDR3 sequence is CASSSAVGMNTEAFF. CDR3 DNA: TGTGCCAGCAGTTCGGCGGTGGGTATGAACACTGAAGCTTTCTTT.

V is TRBV2 and J is TRBJ1-4, with TRBD1 matching 7 bases. Germline assignment: CDR1 SNHLY and CDR2 FYNNEI. The CDR3 has 15 residues. V was clipped by 6 bases and J by 0 bases; unmatched bases: 4. Here the CDR3 reads CASRNTGATNEKLFF. As DNA, the CDR3 is TGTGCCAGCAGGAATACAGGGGCAACTAATGAAAAACTGTTTTTT.

The chain has TRBV10-2 and TRBJ2-1; 8 bases map to TRBD1. Germline V CDR1 and CDR2: WSHSY, SAAADI. Trimming at V came to 8 bases and at J to 9 bases, leaving 9 bases not matched to a gene. The CDR3 covers 13 residues. CDR3 nucleotides: TGCGCCAGCGGACAGGGTAGAGAGGGTGAGCAGTTCTTC. This encodes CASGQGREGEQFF.

This chain links TRBV7-9 with TRBJ2-7, with 9 bases matching TRBD2. This CDR3 spans 16 amino acids. V dropped 8 bases and J dropped 0; count of bases not matched to a gene: 11. Germline V gene sequence: CDR1 SEHNR, CDR2 FQNEAQ (reference sequence). For the CDR3, the DNA is TGTGCCAGCGAGGGGCAGTTGACTAGCGGCTCCTACGAGCAGTACTTC. The encoded protein is CASEGQLTSGSYEQYF.